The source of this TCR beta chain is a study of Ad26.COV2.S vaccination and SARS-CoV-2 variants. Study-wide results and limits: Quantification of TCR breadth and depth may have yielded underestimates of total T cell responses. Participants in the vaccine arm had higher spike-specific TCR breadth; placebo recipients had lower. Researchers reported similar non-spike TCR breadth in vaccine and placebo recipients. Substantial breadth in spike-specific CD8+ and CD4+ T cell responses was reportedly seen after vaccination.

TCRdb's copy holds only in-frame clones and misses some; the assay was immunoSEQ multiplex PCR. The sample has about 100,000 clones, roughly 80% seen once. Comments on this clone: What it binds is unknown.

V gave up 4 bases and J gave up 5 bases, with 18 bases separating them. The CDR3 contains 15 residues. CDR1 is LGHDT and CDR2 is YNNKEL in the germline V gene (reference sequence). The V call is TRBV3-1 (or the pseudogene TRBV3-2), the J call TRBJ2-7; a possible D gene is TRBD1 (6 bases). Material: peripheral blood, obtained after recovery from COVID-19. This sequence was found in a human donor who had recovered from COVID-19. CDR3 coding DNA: TGTGCCAGCAGCCCAGGAGTTCCAGGGGCGGACGAGCAGTACTTC. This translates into CASSPGVPGADEQYF.